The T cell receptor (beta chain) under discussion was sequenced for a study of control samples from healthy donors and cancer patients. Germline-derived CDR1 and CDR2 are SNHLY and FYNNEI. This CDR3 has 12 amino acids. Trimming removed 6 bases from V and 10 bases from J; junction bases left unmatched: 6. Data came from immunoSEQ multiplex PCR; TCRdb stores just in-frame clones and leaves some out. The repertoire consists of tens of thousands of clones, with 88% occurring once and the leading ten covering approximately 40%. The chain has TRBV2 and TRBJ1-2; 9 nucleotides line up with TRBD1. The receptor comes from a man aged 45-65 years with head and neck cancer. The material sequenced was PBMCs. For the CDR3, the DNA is TGTGCCAGCAGCCGGGACAGGGATGTCTACACCTTC. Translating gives CASSRDRDVYTF.